One sample yielded the 26 T cell receptor beta chains listed below, sequenced in a study of blood T cell repertoires in COVID-19. TCRdb's copy holds only in-frame clones and misses some; the assay was immunoSEQ multiplex PCR. The data contain more than 70,000 clones, 70% to 90% of them seen just once; the ten biggest clones take up under 8.5%. Sequences were obtained from peripheral blood. These receptors were taken from a man between 60 and 70 years old with acute or convalescent COVID-19.

This clone was recorded once. V usage is TRBV11-2 and J usage is TRBJ1-2; 9 bases align to TRBD1. V dropped 5 bases and J dropped 5; count of bases not matched to a gene: 12. The CDR3 sequence is 16 residues long. The germline V gene encodes CDR1 SGHAT and CDR2 FQNNGV. The CDR3 region has the DNA TGTGCCAGCAGCCGAACCCCGACAGGGGGGCGATATGGCTACACCTTC. It translates to CASSRTPTGGRYGYTF. The full variable domain, completed using reference TRBV11-2 and TRBJ1-2, is EAGVAQSPRYKIIEKRQSVAFWCNPISGHATLYWYQQILGQGPKLLIQFQNNGVVDDSQLPKDRFSAERLKGVDSTLKIQPAKLEDSAVYLCASSRTPTGGRYGYTFGSGTRLTVV.

The rearrangement uses TRBV9 and TRBJ1-2; no firm D call. V lost 0 bases, J lost 7 bases, and 16 bases lay in between. The CDR3 has 15 residues. Germline V lookup: CDR1 SGDLS, CDR2 YYNGEE. CDR3: CASSVGQDQVVGYTF. CDR3 sequence (DNA): TGTGCCAGCAGCGTAGGGCAGGATCAGGTAGTTGGCTACACCTTC.

This chain links TRBV2 with TRBJ1-5, with TRBD1 matching 7 bases. CDR1 is SNHLY and CDR2 is FYNNEI in the germline V gene. The CDR3 extends over 15 amino acids. The V and J ends lost 5 bases and 0 bases, in that order; junction bases with no gene match: 4. The CDR3 is CASSTGAYSNQPQHF. In DNA form, the CDR3 reads TGTGCCAGCAGTACAGGGGCCTATAGCAATCAGCCCCAGCATTTT.

The chain carries TRBV16 and TRBJ2-2, with 9 bases matching TRBD1. V dropped 5 bases and J dropped 6; count of bases not matched to a gene: 7. Germline CDR1 is KGHSY and CDR2 is FQNENV. The CDR3 is 15 amino acids. CDR3 sequence: CASSTNRGQSGELFF. The DNA of the CDR3 is TGTGCCAGCAGCACGAACAGGGGGCAGTCCGGGGAGCTGTTTTTT.

This rearrangement joins TRBV5-1 to TRBJ1-6; a possible D gene is TRBD1 (5 bases). Germline V CDR1 and CDR2: SGHRS, YFSETQ. Trimming removed 7 bases from V and 10 bases from J, with 12 bases in between. The CDR3 runs to 12 residues. The CDR3 loop reads CASAQGMSPLHF. CDR3 coding DNA: TGCGCCAGCGCCCAGGGCATGTCACCCCTCCACTTT.

The chain links TRBV27 to TRBJ1-5; D may be TRBD1 (6 bases). The CDR3 is 15 amino acids. The germline CDR1 and CDR2 sequences are MNHEY and SMNVEV (reference sequence). Trimming pared 6 bases from V and 2 bases from J, leaving 14 bases between. The CDR3, as DNA: TGTGCCAGCAGGAAACAGGGTGAGGGCAATCAGCCCCAGCATTTT. Its protein is CASRKQGEGNQPQHF.

This clone was counted between two and nine times. The rearrangement links TRBV5-6 to TRBJ1-2; 9 nucleotides match TRBD1. Looked up from germline, CDR1 is SGHDT and CDR2 is YYEEEE. The CDR3 length is 16 residues. Germline trimming cut 3 bases from V and 1 base from J; bases unmatched to any gene: 7. The CDR3 here is CASSSTWTGDNYGYTF. The CDR3 region has the DNA TGTGCCAGCAGCTCAACCTGGACAGGGGATAACTATGGCTACACCTTC.

This chain uses TRBV19 with TRBJ1-2, with D uncertain. Germline-derived CDR1 and CDR2 are LNHDA and SQIVND (reference sequence). The V end lost 6 bases, the J end lost 4 bases, and 15 bases lay between the germline ends. CDR3 size: 14 residues. This CDR3 reads CASSITAGFYGYTF. CDR3 DNA sequence: TGTGCCAGTAGCATCACTGCGGGGTTCTATGGCTACACCTTC.

The V gene is TRBV7-2, the J gene TRBJ2-7; D is perhaps TRBD2 (6 bases). V was trimmed by 4 bases and J by 2 bases, leaving 9 bases between them. CDR3 length: 13 amino acids. In germline, CDR1 is SGHTA, CDR2 FQGNSA. DNA for the CDR3: TGTGCCAGCAGCTCCGGACTAACCTACGAGCAGTACTTC. This translates into CASSSGLTYEQYF.

The CDR3: CAWSLPGRSNQPQHF. The CDR3 DNA follows: TGTGCCTGGAGTCTTCCAGGTCGAAGCAATCAGCCCCAGCATTTT. The chain couples TRBV30 to TRBJ1-5; D gene ambiguous. Germline-derived CDR1 and CDR2 are GTSNPN and SVGIG (reference sequence). Trimming took off 2 bases at V and 1 base at J, with 12 bases between the two ends. There are 15 residues in the CDR3.

This clone was detected only once. The chain has TRBV6-2 or TRBV6-3 and TRBJ1-5, with 8 positions matching TRBD1. The V segment lost 6 bases and the J segment 4 bases; nucleotides outside the gene matches: 8. The CDR3 has 15 amino acids. Germline V CDR1 and CDR2: MNHEY, SVGEGT. The CDR3 DNA follows: TGTGCCAGCAGCAGACAGGGGCGAGAAAATCAGCCCCAGCATTTT. Translating gives CASSRQGRENQPQHF.

The chain carries TRBV13 and TRBJ2-3; 13 nucleotides align to TRBD2. This CDR3 region has 17 residues. In germline, CDR1 is PRHDT, CDR2 FYEKMQ (reference sequence). Trimming took 1 base from V and 5 from J; bases not matched to a gene: 6. This CDR3 is CASSLVTSGRLGDTQYF. In DNA, the CDR3 is TGTGCCAGCAGCTTAGTGACTAGCGGGAGGTTGGGAGATACGCAGTATTTT.

This chain links TRBV5-1 with TRBJ2-7; TRBD2 aligns across 12 bases. CDR1 is SGHRS and CDR2 is YFSETQ in the germline V gene. The CDR3 totals 15 residues. V lost 2 bases to trimming and J lost 2 bases; unmatched junction nucleotides: 2. The CDR3 sequence is CASSFGLAGTYEQYF. The CDR3 DNA sequence: TGCGCCAGCAGCTTCGGACTAGCGGGGACCTACGAGCAGTACTTC.

In its sample, this clone was seen a few times. The chain links TRBV27 to TRBJ2-7; 10 bases line up with TRBD2. V lost 2 bases and J lost 0; bases outside the gene matches: 7. Looked up from germline, CDR1 is MNHEY and CDR2 is SMNVEV (reference sequence). This CDR3 comprises 17 residues. The CDR3 DNA is TGTGCCAGCAGTTTAATGCGGACTAGCGGCCACTCCTACGAGCAGTACTTC. Translation gives CASSLMRTSGHSYEQYF.

The chain combines TRBV10-3 with TRBJ2-1; 9 bases align to TRBD2. The length of the CDR3 is 17 residues. Germline trimming cut 4 bases from V and 5 bases from J; bases unmatched to any gene: 12. Germline V lookup: CDR1 ENHRY, CDR2 SYGVKD. For the CDR3, the DNA is TGTGCCATCAGTGGGGATAACAAGCGGGGGGTGGACAATGAGCAGTTCTTC. Translation: CAISGDNKRGVDNEQFF.

The genes are TRBV7-2 and TRBJ1-3; D is uncertain. Trimming shortened V by 5 bases and J by 2 bases, and 7 bases separated the two germline ends. The CDR3 length is 13 residues. Germline CDR1 reads SGHTA; CDR2 reads FQGNSA. CDR3 in DNA: TGTGCCAGCAGCCTTGGGCCTGGAAACACCATATATTTT. Encoded protein: CASSLGPGNTIYF.

The gene calls are TRBV6-4 and TRBJ1-1, with 8 bases aligning to TRBD1. The CDR3 sequence is 14 residues long. Germline V gene data show CDR1 as MRHNA and CDR2 as SNTAGT. J was trimmed by 1 base and V by 6 bases; bases with no gene match: 4. CDR3 sequence reads: CASRRTGSNTEAFF. DNA of the CDR3: TGTGCCAGCAGAAGGACAGGGTCGAACACTGAAGCTTTCTTT.

The V call is TRBV7-2, the J call TRBJ1-2; perhaps TRBD1 as D (5 bases). The V end was cut by 0 bases, the J end by 4 bases, with 9 bases between. The CDR3 totals 14 residues. Germline V gives CDR1 SGHTA, CDR2 FQGNSA. CDR3: CASSLAGATYGYTF. The CDR3 coding sequence is TGTGCCAGCAGCTTAGCAGGGGCAACCTATGGCTACACCTTC.

This chain joins TRBV9 and TRBJ1-1; perhaps TRBD1 as D (6 bases). With 0 bases removed from V and 1 base from J, the gap between germline ends came to 13 bases. This CDR3 is 16 amino acids long. Germline assignment: CDR1 SGDLS and CDR2 YYNGEE. The CDR3 region has the DNA TGTGCCAGCAGCGTAGGGGCAGGGGTGGGGAACACTGAAGCTTTCTTT. Translation gives CASSVGAGVGNTEAFF.

The genes are TRBV29-1 and TRBJ1-1; 9 bases line up with TRBD1. Germline V gives CDR1 SQVTM, CDR2 ANQGSEA. Germline trimming cut 7 bases from V and 1 base from J; bases unmatched to any gene: 7. The CDR3 is 14 residues long. CDR3 sequence (DNA): TGCAGCGCCTCGAGGGGACAGGGGAACACTGAAGCTTTCTTT. Translation gives CSASRGQGNTEAFF.

The rearrangement links TRBV5-6 to TRBJ1-3; D remains unclear. This CDR3 comprises 19 residues. Germline V gene lookup returns CDR1 SGHDT and CDR2 YYEEEE. Trimming removed 1 base from V and 8 bases from J, with 28 bases in between. DNA of the CDR3: TGTGCCAGCAGCTTGAGGTTATCCAGGAGGGCTTCCCTCGGGGACACCATATATTTT. The encoded protein is CASSLRLSRRASLGDTIYF.

This clone was counted a single time. The rearrangement uses TRBV2 and TRBJ1-2, with 7 bases lining up with TRBD1. The V and J ends lost 3 bases and 6 bases, in that order; junction bases with no gene match: 10. Germline assignment: CDR1 SNHLY and CDR2 FYNNEI. The CDR3 extends over 15 amino acids. The CDR3 loop is CASSDAGQSPDGYTF. The CDR3 region has the DNA TGTGCCAGCAGTGATGCGGGACAGAGTCCCGATGGCTACACCTTC.

The chain links TRBV5-1 to TRBJ1-2; 7 bases line up with TRBD1. The J segment lost 4 bases and the V segment lost 2 bases, leaving 5 bases of the junction unmatched. Per the germline V gene, CDR1 is SGHRS and CDR2 is YFSETQ. This CDR3 is 14 amino acids long. The CDR3 loop reads CASSLSGGGYGYTF. The CDR3 DNA follows: TGCGCCAGCAGCTTATCAGGGGGAGGCTATGGCTACACCTTC.

This chain uses TRBV30 with TRBJ1-5; 10 nucleotides align to TRBD1. The CDR3 covers 16 residues. J gave up 6 bases and V 2 bases, and 10 bases lay outside the gene matches. Germline CDR1 is GTSNPN and CDR2 is SVGIG (reference sequence). The CDR3 DNA is TGTGCCTGGAGTCCAAACCGGGACAGGGGTGGTCAGCCCCAGCATTTT. Translating gives CAWSPNRDRGGQPQHF.

The chain links TRBV6-2 or TRBV6-3 to TRBJ1-2; D possibly corresponds to TRBD1 (5 bases). Trimming removed 6 bases at V and 3 bases at J, with 14 bases between. The germline V gene has CDR1 MNHEY and CDR2 SVGEGT. This CDR3 region has 14 residues. In DNA, the CDR3 is TGTGCCAGCAGCCCTAATGCCAGGGACTATGGCTACACCTTC. It yields the protein CASSPNARDYGYTF.

This chain connects TRBV7-8 to TRBJ2-1; D may be TRBD2 (5 bases). The CDR3 runs 15 residues. Germline V gene lookup returns CDR1 SGHVS and CDR2 FQNEAQ. Trimming cost V 5 bases and J 12 bases, with 23 bases left between them. CDR3 sequence reads: CASSDRGKGFFGQFF. CDR3 bases: TGTGCCAGCAGCGACCGGGGTAAGGGTTTTTTTGGGCAGTTCTTC.